Below are 10 T cell receptor beta chains sequenced from a single sample in a study of blood T cell repertoires in COVID-19. Clones were read by immunoSEQ multiplex PCR, and TCRdb kept only the in-frame ones, dropping some. Of some 150,000 clones listed, about 83% were seen once; the top ten hold 3.7%. Sequenced material: peripheral blood. All receptors come from a man aged 18 to 29 with active or convalescent COVID-19.

This rearrangement joins TRBV28 to TRBJ2-7; TRBD1 matches 9 bases. The CDR3 loop spans 20 amino acids. V shed 2 bases and J 10 bases; nucleotides not matched to a gene: 27. The germline V gene encodes CDR1 MDHEN and CDR2 SYDVKM. In DNA form, the CDR3 reads TGTGCCAGCAGTTTACCGGGGGACAGGGATGTCCCCGGCTGCCCCATTATTCAGTACGTC. Its protein is CASSLPGDRDVPGCPIIQYV.

This chain uses TRBV16 with TRBJ2-7, with TRBD1 matching 7 bases. Germline V lookup: CDR1 KGHSY, CDR2 FQNENV. The CDR3 extends over 13 amino acids. V trimming: 8 bases; J trimming: 2 bases; junction bases outside the gene matches: 6. This chain's CDR3 is CASLGQRAYEQYF. CDR3 sequence (DNA): TGTGCCAGCTTGGGACAGCGAGCCTACGAGCAGTACTTC.

The gene calls are TRBV18 and TRBJ2-3; D is unresolved. Trimming pared 2 bases from V and 1 base from J, leaving 13 bases between. There are 16 residues in the CDR3. The germline gives CDR1 KGHSH, CDR2 LQKENI. CDR3 bases: TGTGCCAGCTCACCATTTCTAGTCCGTGGCACAGATACGCAGTATTTT. Protein: CASSPFLVRGTDTQYF.

The V gene is TRBV2, the J gene TRBJ2-4; D is possibly TRBD2 (7 bases). With 7 bases removed from V and 9 bases from J, the gap between germline ends came to 19 bases. The CDR3 contains 14 residues. Per germline, CDR1 SNHLY and CDR2 FYNNEI. In DNA, the CDR3 is TGTGCCAGCACCACTGAGGCGGGGGCGGGCATTCAGTACTTC. This translates into CASTTEAGAGIQYF.

CDR3 sequence: CASSETSGTEAFF. CDR3 DNA sequence: TGTGCCAGCTCAGAAACAAGCGGGACTGAAGCTTTCTTT. The chain employs TRBV18 and TRBJ1-1; no firm D call. V gave up 5 bases and J gave up 5 bases, with 12 bases separating them. Germline lookup yields CDR1 KGHSH and CDR2 LQKENI. This CDR3 spans 13 amino acids.

This chain joins TRBV10-2 and TRBJ1-4; D is perhaps TRBD1 (6 bases). V lost 4 bases, J lost 6 bases, and 12 bases lay in between. This CDR3 is 14 amino acids long. Germline lookup yields CDR1 WSHSY and CDR2 SAAADI. The DNA of the CDR3 is TGCGCCAGCAGTGGACAGGACCAGTATGAAAAACTGTTTTTT. This translates into CASSGQDQYEKLFF.

Only a few counts were recorded for this clone. V is TRBV30 and J is TRBJ2-6; 7 nucleotides align to TRBD2. In germline, CDR1 is GTSNPN, CDR2 SVGIG (reference sequence). V shed 2 bases, J shed 0 bases, and the junction held 1 base outside the gene matches. The length of the CDR3 is 15 residues. This CDR3 reads CAWSRGGSGANVLTF. For the CDR3, the DNA is TGTGCCTGGAGTCGCGGGGGCTCTGGGGCCAACGTCCTGACTTTC. The full variable domain, with the rest looked up from reference TRBV30 and TRBJ2-6, is SQTIHQWPATLVQPVGSPLSLECTVEGTSNPNLYWYRQAAGRGLQLLFYSVGIGQISSEVPQNLSASRPQDRQFILSSKKLLLSDSGFYLCAWSRGGSGANVLTFGAGSRLTVL.

The V and J genes are TRBV30 and TRBJ2-2; 8 nucleotides line up with TRBD2. Germline CDR1 reads GTSNPN; CDR2 reads SVGIG (reference sequence). The length of the CDR3 is 15 residues. Unmatched junction bases numbered 8, after V lost 5 bases and J lost 3 bases. The CDR3 region has the DNA TGTGCCTGGGGGGAACTAGCGGAAGACACCGGGGAGCTGTTTTTT. It encodes CAWGELAEDTGELFF.

This chain links TRBV18 with TRBJ1-3, with 7 positions matching TRBD1. The CDR3 is made up of 12 amino acids. J was trimmed by 6 bases and V by 7 bases; bases with no gene match: 3. Germline values: CDR1 KGHSH, CDR2 LQKENI. CDR3 nucleotide sequence: TGTGCCAGCTTCGACAGGGCAAACACCATATATTTT. It translates to CASFDRANTIYF.

This clone has a handful of counts. The rearrangement links TRBV29-1 to TRBJ1-1, with D maybe TRBD1 (6 bases). Per germline, CDR1 SQVTM and CDR2 ANQGSEA. The CDR3 loop spans 13 amino acids. V was clipped by 2 bases and J by 4 bases, with 11 bases between them. In DNA form, the CDR3 reads TGCAGCGTTGAAACAGGGAGTGTCACTGAAGCTTTCTTT. Encoded protein: CSVETGSVTEAFF. Combining the CDR3 with reference TRBV29-1 and TRBJ1-1 gives the whole variable domain SAVISQKPSRDICQRGTSLTIQCQVDSQVTMMFWYRQQPGQSLTLIATANQGSEATYESGFVIDKFPISRPNLTFSTLTVSNMSPEDSSIYLCSVETGSVTEAFFGQGTRLTVV.